This T cell receptor beta chain was recorded in a study of T cells in narcolepsy. Sequencing used immunoSEQ multiplex PCR; TCRdb keeps in-frame clones, though not all of them. This sample carries about 41,000 clones, around 88% of them seen once, and the ten largest clones take approximately 1.3%. CDR3 size: 14 residues. CDR1 is SGHDN and CDR2 is FVKESK in the germline V gene. Study observations and caveats: Autoreactive HCRT-specific and TRIB2-specific clonotypes were marked in same-patient CSF-versus-blood CD4+ comparisons.

Comments on this clone: What it binds is not known. The junction departs from germline at one end; a sequencing error may be responsible.

The rearrangement uses TRBV14 and TRBJ2-7, with unresolved D. The receptor was isolated from a human donor with narcolepsy. Sequencing was performed on CD45RA- memory CD4+ T cells from PBMCs. Written as DNA, the CDR3 is TGTGCCAGCAGCCAAGACAGGTCATTCTACGGGCAGTACTTC. Translated: CASSQDRSFYGQYF.